This T cell receptor beta chain was identified in a study of blood T cell repertoires in COVID-19. Across the whole study: The origin of the acute and convalescent COVID-19 samples was the United States, Italy and Spain.

V lost 1 base, J lost 4 bases, and 3 bases stayed unmatched. The CDR3 consists of 15 residues. Germline V gives CDR1 LGHNA, CDR2 YNFKEQ. Assay used: immunoSEQ multiplex PCR; TCRdb lists only in-frame clones, some missing. The table shows roughly 87,000 clones, with approximately 85% occurring only once. This clone was observed a handful of times. V is TRBV4-2 and J is TRBJ2-3; 9 bases align to TRBD1. Material for sequencing was peripheral blood. The receptor comes from a woman aged 80 or over with COVID-19, enrolled during active disease. In DNA form, the CDR3 reads TGTGCCAGCAGCCAAGCAGGGACAGGGCCAGATACGCAGTATTTT. Protein sequence: CASSQAGTGPDTQYF.